This TCR beta chain comes out of a study of T cell responses to AZD1222 COVID-19 vaccine. Background on the study: Both about-4-week and about-12-week second-dose recipients were combined.

The study's findings and limits: Spike-wide vaccine-associated CD4 TCRs dominated at 160-218 and 743-854. Baseline seropositivity occurred in only a handful of AZD1222 recipients. Females outnumbered males among donors, who were mostly white British; clonal diversity was possibly underestimated.

This clone was counted a single time. Antigen unknown. Germline V gene lookup returns CDR1 KGHSH and CDR2 LQKENI. The CDR3 contains 16 residues. Trimming at V came to 3 bases and at J to 6 bases, leaving 9 bases not matched to a gene. Sequencing was performed with immunoSEQ multiplex PCR; in TCRdb, only in-frame clones are kept and a portion is missing. This table holds 70,000 to 90,000 clones, approximately 80% found once. This TCR was sampled from an adult in good health. The chain couples TRBV18 to TRBJ1-2; 11 bases fit TRBD1. Sequences were derived from peripheral blood, sampled on day 0 of AZD1222 vaccination. In DNA, the CDR3 is TGTGCCAGCTCACCTGTTGGGACAGGGGGTTCTAATGGCTACACCTTC. The encoded protein is CASSPVGTGGSNGYTF.